Here is one T cell receptor (beta chain) with its context. The target antigen is unknown. There were likely unrecorded immune exposures, though donors were nominally healthy when sampled. In the PCR, 60 Vbeta and 13 Jbeta primers were used. Assay used: immunoSEQ multiplex PCR; TCRdb lists only in-frame clones, some missing. In the table there are about 160,000 clones, roughly 77% of which are singletons. These data come from a study of cytomegalovirus exposure and HLA in healthy donors. The CDR3 has 14 residues. Trimming shortened V by 4 bases and J by 0 bases, and 10 bases separated the two germline ends. Looked up from germline, CDR1 is SGDLS and CDR2 is YYNGEE. Study-wide results and limits: The CMV antigen specificity of a few CMV-associated chains was confirmed through in vitro analysis.

This receptor was identified in a man younger than 35 in good health and CMV-seropositive. The chain recombines TRBV9 with TRBJ1-1; no clear D gene. The material sequenced was PBMCs. The CDR3 loop is CASSREGMNTEAFF. CDR3 in DNA: TGTGCCAGCAGCCGGGAAGGAATGAACACTGAAGCTTTCTTT. Full variable domain (rest looked up from reference TRBV9 and TRBJ1-1): DSGVTQTPKHLITATGQRVTLRCSPRSGDLSVYWYQQSLDQGLQFLIQYYNGEERAKGNILERFSAQQFPDLHSELNLSSLELGDSALYFCASSREGMNTEAFFGQGTRLTVV.